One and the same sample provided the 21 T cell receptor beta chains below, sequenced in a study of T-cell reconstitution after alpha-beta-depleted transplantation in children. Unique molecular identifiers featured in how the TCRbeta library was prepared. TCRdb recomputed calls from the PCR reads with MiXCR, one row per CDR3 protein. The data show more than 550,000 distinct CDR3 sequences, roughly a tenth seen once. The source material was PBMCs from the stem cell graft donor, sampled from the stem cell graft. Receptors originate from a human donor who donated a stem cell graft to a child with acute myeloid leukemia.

For the CDR3, the DNA is TGTGCCAGCAGCCGACGTAGGGAGGGGCAGGAGCAGTACTTC. Translation: CASSRRREGQEQYF. The chain combines TRBV7-3 with TRBJ2-7, with 7 nucleotides matching TRBD2. CDR1 is SGHTA and CDR2 is FQGTGA in the germline V gene. After removal of 5 bases from V and 7 bases from J, the junction contained 11 bases not matched to a gene. The CDR3 extends over 14 amino acids. Full variable domain (remainder filled in from reference TRBV7-3 and TRBJ2-7): GAGVSQTPSNKVTEKGKYVELRCDPISGHTALYWYRQSLGQGPEFLIYFQGTGAADDSGLPNDRFFAVRPEGSVSTLKIQRTERGDSAVYLCASSRRREGQEQYFGPGTRLTVT.

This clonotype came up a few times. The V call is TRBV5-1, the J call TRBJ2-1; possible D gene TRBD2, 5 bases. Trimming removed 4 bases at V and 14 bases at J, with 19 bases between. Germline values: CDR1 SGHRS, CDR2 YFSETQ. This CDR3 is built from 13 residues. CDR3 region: CASSLDFSGSKFF. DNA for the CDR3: TGCGCCAGCAGCCTAGATTTTTCGGGGTCAAAGTTCTTC.

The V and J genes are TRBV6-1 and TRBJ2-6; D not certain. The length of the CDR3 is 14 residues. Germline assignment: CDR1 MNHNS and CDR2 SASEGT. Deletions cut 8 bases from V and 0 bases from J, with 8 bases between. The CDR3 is CASGPSSGANVLTF. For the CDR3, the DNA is TGTGCCAGCGGCCCCAGCTCTGGGGCCAACGTCCTGACTTTC.

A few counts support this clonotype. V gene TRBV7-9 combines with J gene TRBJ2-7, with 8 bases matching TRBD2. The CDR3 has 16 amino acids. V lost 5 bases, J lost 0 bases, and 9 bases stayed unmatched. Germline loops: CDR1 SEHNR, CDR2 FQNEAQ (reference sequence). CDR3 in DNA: TGTGCCAGCAGCACTTGGACTAGCCGACACTCCTACGAGCAGTACTTC. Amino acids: CASSTWTSRHSYEQYF.

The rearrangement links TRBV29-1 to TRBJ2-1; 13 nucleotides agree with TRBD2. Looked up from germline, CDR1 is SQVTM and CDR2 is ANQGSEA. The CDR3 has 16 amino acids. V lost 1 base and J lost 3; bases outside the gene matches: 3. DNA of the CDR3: TGCAGCGTTGAAGGGGGACTAGCGGGGAGCTACAATGAGCAGTTCTTC. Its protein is CSVEGGLAGSYNEQFF.

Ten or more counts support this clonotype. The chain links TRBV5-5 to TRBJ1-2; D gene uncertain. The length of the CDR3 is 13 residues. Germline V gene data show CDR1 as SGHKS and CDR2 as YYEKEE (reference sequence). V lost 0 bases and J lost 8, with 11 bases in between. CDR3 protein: CASSLGVPRGYTF. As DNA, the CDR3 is TGTGCCAGCAGCTTGGGGGTTCCTCGGGGCTACACCTTC.

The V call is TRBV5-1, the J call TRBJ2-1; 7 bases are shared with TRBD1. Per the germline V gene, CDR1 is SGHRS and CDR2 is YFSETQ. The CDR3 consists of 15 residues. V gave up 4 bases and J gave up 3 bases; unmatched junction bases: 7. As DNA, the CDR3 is TGCGCCAGCAGCGCTGGGGACAGAGACTACAATGAGCAGTTCTTC. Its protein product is CASSAGDRDYNEQFF.

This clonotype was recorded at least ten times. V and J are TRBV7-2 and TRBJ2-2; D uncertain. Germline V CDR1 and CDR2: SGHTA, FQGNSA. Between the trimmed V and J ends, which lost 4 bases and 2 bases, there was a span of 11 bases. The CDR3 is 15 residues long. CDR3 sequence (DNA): TGTGCCAGCAGCTACCAGCCCCGCAACACCGGGGAGCTGTTTTTT. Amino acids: CASSYQPRNTGELFF.

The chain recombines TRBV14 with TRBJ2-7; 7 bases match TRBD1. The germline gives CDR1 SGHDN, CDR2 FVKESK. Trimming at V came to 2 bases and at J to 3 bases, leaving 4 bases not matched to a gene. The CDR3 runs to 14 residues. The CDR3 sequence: CASSQYTGDYEQYF. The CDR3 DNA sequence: TGTGCCAGCAGCCAATACACAGGGGACTACGAGCAGTACTTC.

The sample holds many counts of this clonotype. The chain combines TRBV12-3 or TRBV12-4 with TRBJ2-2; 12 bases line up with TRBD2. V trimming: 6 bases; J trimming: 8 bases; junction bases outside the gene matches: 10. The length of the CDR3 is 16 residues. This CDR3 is CASSLGLAGSPGELFF. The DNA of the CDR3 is TGTGCCAGCAGCCTGGGACTAGCGGGTTCACCGGGGGAGCTGTTTTTT.

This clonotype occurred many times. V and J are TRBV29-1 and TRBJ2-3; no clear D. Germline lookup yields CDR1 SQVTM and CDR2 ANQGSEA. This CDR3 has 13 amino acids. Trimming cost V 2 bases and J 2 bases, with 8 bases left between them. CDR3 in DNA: TGCAGCGTTGAAATGCCAAACACAGATACGCAGTATTTT. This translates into CSVEMPNTDTQYF.

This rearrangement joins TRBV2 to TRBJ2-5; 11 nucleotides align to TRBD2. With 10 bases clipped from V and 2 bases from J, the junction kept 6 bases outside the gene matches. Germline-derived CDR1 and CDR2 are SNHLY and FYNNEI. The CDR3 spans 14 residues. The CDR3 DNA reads TGTGCCACCAAGGGACTAGCGGCACAAGAGACCCAGTACTTC. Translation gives CATKGLAAQETQYF.

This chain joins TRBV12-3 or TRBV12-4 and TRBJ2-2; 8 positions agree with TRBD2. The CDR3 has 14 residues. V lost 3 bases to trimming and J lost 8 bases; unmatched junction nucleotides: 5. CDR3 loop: CASSFGREAGELFF. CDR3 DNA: TGTGCCAGCAGTTTTGGGCGGGAGGCAGGGGAGCTGTTTTTT.

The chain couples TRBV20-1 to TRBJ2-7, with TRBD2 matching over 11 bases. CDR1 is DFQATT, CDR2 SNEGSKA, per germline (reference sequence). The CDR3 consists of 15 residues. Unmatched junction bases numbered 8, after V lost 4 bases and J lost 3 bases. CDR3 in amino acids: CSANRAGTSGYEQYF. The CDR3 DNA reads TGCAGTGCTAACCGGGCGGGGACTAGCGGCTACGAGCAGTACTTC.

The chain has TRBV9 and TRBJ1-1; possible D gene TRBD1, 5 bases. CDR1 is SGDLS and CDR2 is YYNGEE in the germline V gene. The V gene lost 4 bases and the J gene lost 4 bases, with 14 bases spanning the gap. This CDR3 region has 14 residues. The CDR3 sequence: CASSMGTRGTEAFF. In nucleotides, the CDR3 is TGTGCCAGCAGCATGGGGACGAGAGGCACTGAAGCTTTCTTT.

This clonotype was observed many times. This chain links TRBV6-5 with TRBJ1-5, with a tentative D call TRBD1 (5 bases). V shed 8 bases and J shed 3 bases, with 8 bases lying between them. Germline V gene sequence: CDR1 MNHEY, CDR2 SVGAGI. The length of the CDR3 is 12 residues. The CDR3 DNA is TGTGCCAGCGGCGGGACCAATCAGCCCCAGCATTTT. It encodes CASGGTNQPQHF.

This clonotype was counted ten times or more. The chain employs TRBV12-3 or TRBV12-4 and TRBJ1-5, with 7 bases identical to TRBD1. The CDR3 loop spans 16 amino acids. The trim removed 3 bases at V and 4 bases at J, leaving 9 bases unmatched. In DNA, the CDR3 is TGTGCCAGCAGTTTTGTGGGGACAGCTAATAATCAGCCCCAGCATTTT. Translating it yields CASSFVGTANNQPQHF.

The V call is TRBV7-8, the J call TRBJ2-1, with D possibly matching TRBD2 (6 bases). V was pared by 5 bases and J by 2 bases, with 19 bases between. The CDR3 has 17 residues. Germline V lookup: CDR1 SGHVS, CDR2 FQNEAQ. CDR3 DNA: TGTGCCAGCAGCCTACGAGGGCGGGATCCCACCTACAATGAGCAGTTCTTC. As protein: CASSLRGRDPTYNEQFF. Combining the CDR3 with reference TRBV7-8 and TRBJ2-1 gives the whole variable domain GAGVSQSPRYKVAKRGQDVALRCDPISGHVSLFWYQQALGQGPEFLTYFQNEAQLDKSGLPSDRFFAERPEGSVSTLKIQRTQQEDSAVYLCASSLRGRDPTYNEQFFGPGTRLTVL.

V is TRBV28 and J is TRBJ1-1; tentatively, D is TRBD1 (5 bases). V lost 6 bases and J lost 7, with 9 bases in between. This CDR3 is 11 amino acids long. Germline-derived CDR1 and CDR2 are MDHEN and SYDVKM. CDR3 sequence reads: CASRRDDEAFF. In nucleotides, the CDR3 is TGTGCCAGCAGGCGGGACGATGAAGCTTTCTTT. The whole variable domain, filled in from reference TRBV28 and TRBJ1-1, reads DVKVTQSSRYLVKRTGEKVFLECVQDMDHENMFWYRQDPGLGLRLIYFSYDVKMKEKGDIPEGYSVSREKKERFSLILESASTNQTSMYLCASRRDDEAFFGQGTRLTVV.

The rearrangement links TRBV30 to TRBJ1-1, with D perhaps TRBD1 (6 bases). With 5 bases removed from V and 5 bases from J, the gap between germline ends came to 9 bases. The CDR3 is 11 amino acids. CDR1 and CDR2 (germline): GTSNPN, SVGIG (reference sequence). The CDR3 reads CAWGTLTEAFF. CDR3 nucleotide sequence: TGTGCCTGGGGGACACTTACTGAAGCTTTCTTT. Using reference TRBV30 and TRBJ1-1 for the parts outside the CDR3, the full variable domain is SQTIHQWPATLVQPVGSPLSLECTVEGTSNPNLYWYRQAAGRGLQLLFYSVGIGQISSEVPQNLSASRPQDRQFILSSKKLLLSDSGFYLCAWGTLTEAFFGQGTRLTVV.

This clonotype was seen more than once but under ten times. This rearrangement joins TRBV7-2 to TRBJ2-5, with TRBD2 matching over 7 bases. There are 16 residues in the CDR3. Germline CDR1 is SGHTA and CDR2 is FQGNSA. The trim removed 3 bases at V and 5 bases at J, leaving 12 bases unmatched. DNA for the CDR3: TGTGCCAGCAGCTTGGGGCTAGCGGTGGGTATGGAGACCCAGTACTTC. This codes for CASSLGLAVGMETQYF.